This is a list of T cell receptor beta chains from one sample in a study of blood T cell repertoires in COVID-19. The repertoire was sequenced with immunoSEQ multiplex PCR; TCRdb's copy has only in-frame clones and lacks some. The sample carries under 250,000 clones, 84% recorded once. Sample: PBMCs or T cells enriched from blood (not recorded which). The receptors shown here come from a man aged 60 to 75 who had recovered from COVID-19. The conserved cysteine and the conserved F or W are not part of the CDR3 here. Each record gives: V gene, J gene, CDR3 protein.

>TRBV5-4|TRBJ2-5
ASSKGQGMGETQY
>TRBV3-1/TRBV3-2|TRBJ2-4
ASSPTGVAKNIQY
>TRBV30|TRBJ2-3
AWRLSGTGGLWGTDTQY
>TRBV5-1|TRBJ1-2
ASSLGSGQDYGYT
>TRBV3-1/TRBV3-2|TRBJ1-4
ASSRSGGGEKLF
>TRBV4-1|TRBJ1-6
ASSQAGLRGLISPLH
>TRBV19|TRBJ2-1
ASSTPTGNEQF
>TRBV19|TRBJ1-6
ASSISGQGNSPLH
>TRBV6-2/TRBV6-3|TRBJ1-1
ASSYPTEAF
>TRBV7-6|TRBJ1-5
ASSSGVGNQPQH
>TRBV10-3|TRBJ2-2
AISVSLAGGPGTGELF
>TRBV10-2|TRBJ2-2
ASAAGTNTGELF
>TRBV19|TRBJ2-5
ASSIDLGRGKGLARETQY
>TRBV29-1|TRBJ2-5
SVAKAGGGTQY
>TRBV6-5|TRBJ2-1
ASSYSRGGAYNEQF
>TRBV20-1|TRBJ2-1
SASGYGEQF
>TRBV2|TRBJ2-1
ASSGPETYNEQF
>TRBV5-5|TRBJ2-3
ASSSSGTGVTDTQY
>TRBV5-8|TRBJ2-5
ASSPPLGQTFSYQETQY
>TRBV7-9|TRBJ1-2
ASSPRANYGYT
>TRBV19|TRBJ1-5
ASSISGTAGHSNQPQH
>TRBV6-5|TRBJ1-2
ASRKTDYGYT
>TRBV29-1|TRBJ1-1
SVGDSWGTEAF
>TRBV3-1/TRBV3-2|TRBJ2-5
ASSQDWAEETQY